These T cell receptor beta chains were read from a single sample in a study of blood T cells in healthy people across ages. Each CDR3 protein gets one entry after TCRdb re-called the 5' RACE reads with MiXCR. The sample has about 730,000 distinct CDR3 sequences, roughly 47% seen once. Specimen: blood. The receptors were sampled from a woman in her sixties in good health. The CDR3 runs from the conserved cysteine through the conserved F or W. Each record gives: J gene, D gene, clone size, V gene, CDR3 DNA, CDR3 protein. D genes are given only for firm matches. Rows give clone size only sometimes, using once, few, many, or a class for an expanded clone.

TRBJ2-7	.	many	TRBV7-9	TGTGCCAGCGACCATCCGGACCTGACCTACGAGCAGTACTTC	CASDHPDLTYEQYF
TRBJ2-5	.	.	TRBV7-8	TGTGCCAGCAGCTTAGGGTACGCGAGGGAGACCCAGTACTTC	CASSLGYARETQYF
TRBJ2-5	.	many	TRBV12-3/TRBV12-4	TGTGCCAGCACCCCGGGACTTGGAGAGACCCAGTACTTC	CASTPGLGETQYF
TRBJ2-1	.	.	TRBV10-3	TGTGCCATCGGCCAGAGCTCCTACAATGAGCAGTTCTTC	CAIGQSSYNEQFF
TRBJ1-2	.	few	TRBV5-1	TGCGCCAGCAGGAGGATAGGGGGTGACTATGGCTACACCTTC	CASRRIGGDYGYTF
TRBJ2-3	.	few	TRBV3-1	TGTGCCAGCAGCCAAGATGCGGGTTCCACAGATACGCAGTATTTT	CASSQDAGSTDTQYF
TRBJ2-5	TRBD1	.	TRBV20-1	TGCAGTCCCCACGACAGGGCTCAAGAGACCCAGTACTTC	CSPHDRAQETQYF
TRBJ1-5	.	.	TRBV20-1	TGCAGTGCTAGAGACGGGGTGCTGGATCAGCCCCAGCATTTT	CSARDGVLDQPQHF
TRBJ1-2	.	many	TRBV29-1	TGCAGCGTTGAACGATCCAGGGCGAAGGGCTACACCTTC	CSVERSRAKGYTF
TRBJ2-1	TRBD2	.	TRBV6-5	TGTGCCAGCAGTTTAGCGGGAGGGCCCTTATCCAATGAGCAGTTCTTC	CASSLAGGPLSNEQFF
TRBJ2-3	.	few	TRBV5-5	TGTGCCAGCAGCTTGCAACGGCGCACAGATACGCAGTATTTT	CASSLQRRTDTQYF
TRBJ2-3	TRBD1	.	TRBV15	TGTGCCACCAGCAGAGATAGGGCAGGGGGCGCGGATACGCAGTATTTT	CATSRDRAGGADTQYF
TRBJ2-7	TRBD1	.	TRBV6-5	TGTGTCAGCAGTTACGACAGGGTGGCAGCTTACGAGCAGTACTTC	CVSSYDRVAAYEQYF
TRBJ2-7	TRBD1	.	TRBV6-5	TGTGCCAGCAGTTACGACAGGGACGGCTACGAGCAGTACTTC	CASSYDRDGYEQYF
TRBJ2-7	TRBD1	.	TRBV29-1	TGCAGCGTTGTGGAAACGGACAGGGGATACGAGCAGTACTTC	CSVVETDRGYEQYF
TRBJ2-5	TRBD1	.	TRBV20-1	TGCAGTGCTAGAGCCTCAGGACAGGGCGTTGGTGATGAGCAGTACTTC	CSARASGQGVGDEQYF
TRBJ2-7	.	.	TRBV4-3	TGCGCCAGCAGCCTGGAAAGATTGGGGGCCTACGAGCAGTACTTC	CASSLERLGAYEQYF